These 17 T cell receptor beta chains originate from one sample sequenced in a study of siplizumab effects on memory and regulatory T cells. Sequencing used immunoSEQ multiplex PCR; TCRdb keeps in-frame clones, though not all of them. The sample records 90,000 to 150,000 clones, around 95% being singletons. Sequencing input: non-Treg CD4+ T cells sorted from blood. Receptors originate from a human donor in good health.

The V and J genes are TRBV6-6 and TRBJ1-1; D gene unclear. CDR1 is MNHNY, CDR2 SVGAGI, per germline (reference sequence). V gave up 7 bases and J gave up 0 bases, with 9 bases separating them. The CDR3 has 13 amino acids. For the CDR3, the DNA is TGTGCCAGCATTCGGTCCATGAACACTGAAGCTTTCTTT. Amino acids: CASIRSMNTEAFF.

This chain links TRBV7-2 with TRBJ1-3; D is unclear. V lost 1 base to trimming and J lost 3 bases, with 4 bases between them. This CDR3 comprises 13 residues. In germline, CDR1 is SGHTA, CDR2 FQGNSA. For the CDR3, the DNA is TGTGCCAGCAGCTTAGGGGTTGGAAACACCATATATTTT. Protein: CASSLGVGNTIYF.

This clone appeared a single time. This chain joins TRBV5-1 and TRBJ2-5, with 10 bases that match TRBD2. The CDR3 is made up of 16 amino acids. Germline V CDR1 and CDR2: SGHRS, YFSETQ. V dropped 2 bases and J dropped 2; count of bases not matched to a gene: 6. The CDR3 DNA follows: TGCGCCAGCAGCTTTAAGCGGGGGGGCCTTCAAGAGACCCAGTACTTC. This codes for CASSFKRGGLQETQYF.

This chain joins TRBV19 and TRBJ1-1; D is unclear. Trimming took off 3 bases at V and 8 bases at J, with 7 bases between the two ends. The germline V gene has CDR1 LNHDA and CDR2 SQIVND (reference sequence). This CDR3 has 11 amino acids. In DNA, the CDR3 is TGTGCCAGTAGTATCCATAAGGAAGCTTTCTTT. Its translation is CASSIHKEAFF.

The chain joins TRBV2 to TRBJ2-3; 7 bases align to TRBD1. The CDR3 has 14 residues. Germline values: CDR1 SNHLY, CDR2 FYNNEI. J was trimmed by 4 bases and V by 5 bases; bases with no gene match: 6. The CDR3 DNA sequence: TGTGCCAGCAGTCCTAGACAGGGACCAGATACGCAGTATTTT. This gives the protein CASSPRQGPDTQYF.

J is TRBJ2-7 and V is TRBV7-2; 9 positions agree with TRBD2. This CDR3 comprises 15 residues. The ends lost 1 base at V and 3 bases at J; junction bases unmatched: 4. The germline V gene encodes CDR1 SGHTA and CDR2 FQGNSA. The CDR3 DNA sequence: TGTGCCAGCAGCTTAGGGGCTAGCGGGGACTACGAGCAGTACTTC. Its translation: CASSLGASGDYEQYF. The full variable domain, completed using reference TRBV7-2 and TRBJ2-7, is GAGVSQSPSNKVTEKGKDVELRCDPISGHTALYWYRQSLGQGLEFLIYFQGNSAPDKSGLPSDRFSAERTGGSVSTLTIQRTQQEDSAVYLCASSLGASGDYEQYFGPGTRLTVT.

V is TRBV7-9 and J is TRBJ1-2; 8 nucleotides align to TRBD1. Germline CDR1 is SEHNR and CDR2 is FQNEAQ (reference sequence). V lost 5 bases to trimming and J lost 4 bases; unmatched junction nucleotides: 3. The CDR3 extends over 13 amino acids. The CDR3 loop reads CASSMGTGYGYTF. Here the CDR3 DNA reads TGTGCCAGCAGCATGGGGACAGGCTATGGCTACACCTTC.

The chain is built from TRBV7-8 and TRBJ2-5, with D possibly being TRBD1 (6 bases). The CDR3 loop spans 15 amino acids. V shed 2 bases and J shed 1 base, with 11 bases lying between them. Germline V gene data show CDR1 as SGHVS and CDR2 as FQNEAQ. CDR3 loop: CASSLRQGFQETQYF. In DNA form, the CDR3 reads TGTGCCAGCAGCTTAAGGCAGGGGTTCCAAGAGACCCAGTACTTC.

The chain joins TRBV5-6 to TRBJ2-1; TRBD2 matches 8 bases. Germline lookup yields CDR1 SGHDT and CDR2 YYEEEE. The J segment lost 0 bases and the V segment lost 3 bases, leaving 5 bases of the junction unmatched. The CDR3 covers 16 residues. This CDR3 reads CASSSIAGSSYNEQFF. Written as DNA, the CDR3 is TGTGCCAGCAGCTCAATAGCGGGGAGCTCCTACAATGAGCAGTTCTTC. Full variable domain (remainder filled in from reference TRBV5-6 and TRBJ2-1): DAGVTQSPTHLIKTRGQQVTLRCSPKSGHDTVSWYQQALGQGPQFIFQYYEEEERQRGNFPDRFSGHQFPNYSSELNVNALLLGDSALYLCASSSIAGSSYNEQFFGPGTRLTVL.

The genes are TRBV27 and TRBJ2-3, with TRBD2 identical over 8 bases. V shed 8 bases, J shed 2 bases, and the junction held 9 bases outside the gene matches. CDR3 length: 15 amino acids. In germline, CDR1 is MNHEY, CDR2 SMNVEV (reference sequence). The chain's CDR3 is CASFLRRGATDTQYF. Here the CDR3 DNA reads TGTGCCAGCTTCCTCCGGCGGGGGGCCACAGATACGCAGTATTTT.

This chain joins TRBV7-9 and TRBJ1-1; TRBD1 matches at 12 bases. This CDR3 is 16 amino acids long. J gave up 8 bases and V 3 bases, and 10 bases lay outside the gene matches. CDR1 and CDR2 from the germline V gene are SEHNR and FQNEAQ (reference sequence). CDR3 coding DNA: TGTGCCAGCAGCTTCCAGACGCGGGGACAGGGGGCGGAAGCTTTCTTT. It codes for CASSFQTRGQGAEAFF.

This clone was recorded only once. The chain employs TRBV19 and TRBJ1-2; TRBD1 matches 10 bases. Germline trimming cut 4 bases from V and 2 bases from J; bases unmatched to any gene: 7. The length of the CDR3 is 16 residues. Germline V CDR1 and CDR2: LNHDA, SQIVND (reference sequence). Here the CDR3 DNA reads TGTGCCAGTAGTACCACCCGACAGGGGGCGAACTATGGCTACACCTTC. Translating gives CASSTTRQGANYGYTF.

The genes are TRBV5-1 and TRBJ2-1; unclear D gene. The CDR3 runs to 14 residues. Trimming removed 4 bases from V and 3 bases from J, with 11 bases in between. Looked up from germline, CDR1 is SGHRS and CDR2 is YFSETQ. This CDR3 is CASSPGGSYNEQFF. CDR3 nucleotides: TGCGCCAGCAGCCCTGGTGGCAGCTACAATGAGCAGTTCTTC.

The chain employs TRBV18 and TRBJ1-2; perhaps TRBD1 as D (5 bases). Germline CDR1 reads KGHSH; CDR2 reads LQKENI. CDR3 length: 15 amino acids. V lost 1 base and J lost 3, with 12 bases in between. CDR3 loop: CASSPQLDSHYGYTF. The CDR3 DNA reads as TGTGCCAGCTCACCACAACTAGACAGCCACTATGGCTACACCTTC.

The chain has TRBV4-1 and TRBJ1-4; 7 bases line up with TRBD1. CDR1 is MGHRA and CDR2 is YSYEKL in the germline V gene. Trimming removed 5 bases from V and 13 bases from J; junction bases left unmatched: 10. The CDR3 loop spans 13 amino acids. CDR3 bases: TGCGCCAGCAGCGGACAGGCCCAGAAAATACTGTTTTTT. Amino acids: CASSGQAQKILFF.

Details on this clone: This same CDR3 is encoded by further DNA sequences in the sample. This sequence joins TRBV11-3 and TRBJ2-3; weak D call: TRBD2 (6 bases). The CDR3 loop spans 14 amino acids. Trimming took 3 bases from V and 0 from J, leaving 7 bases between them. Germline values: CDR1 SGHNT, CDR2 YENEEA. DNA for the CDR3: TGTGCCAGCAGCTTGGGGGGAAGCACAGATACGCAGTATTTT. This translates into CASSLGGSTDTQYF.

This chain links TRBV29-1 with TRBJ1-2; D is unclear. V gave up 0 bases and J gave up 2 bases, with 4 bases separating them. The germline V gene has CDR1 SQVTM and CDR2 ANQGSEA. The CDR3 covers 12 residues. CDR3 residues: CSVEDLNYGYTF. The CDR3, as DNA: TGCAGCGTTGAAGATCTGAACTATGGCTACACCTTC. The whole variable domain, remainder taken from reference TRBV29-1 and TRBJ1-2, is SAVISQKPSRDICQRGTSLTIQCQVDSQVTMMFWYRQQPGQSLTLIATANQGSEATYESGFVIDKFPISRPNLTFSTLTVSNMSPEDSSIYLCSVEDLNYGYTFGSGTRLTVV.